These T cell receptor beta chains were read from a single sample in a study of shared clonotypes between healthy human individuals. Here immunoSEQ multiplex PCR was the method, and the copy in TCRdb shows in-frame clones only, minus some. Of about 2 million clones listed, about 95% were seen once; the top ten hold more than 0.1%. The sample was naive CD4+ T cells sorted from blood. Receptor source: a man between 18 and 35 years old in good health. Each CDR3 is given with its conserved first and last residue. D genes are given only for firm matches. Size tells how often a clone was seen (once, few, many) or the class of an expanded clone, and some rows leave it out.

size	V	D	J	DNA	CDR3
NA	TRBV2	TRBD1	TRBJ1-1	TGTGCCAGCAGGTTAACGGGACAGGTGAACACTGAAGCTTTCTTT	CASRLTGQVNTEAFF
NA	TRBV9	TRBD2	TRBJ2-5	TGTGCCAGCAGCGAAGGACTAGCGGGAGGGCCCGAGACCCAGTACTTC	CASSEGLAGGPETQYF
NA	TRBV11-3	NA	TRBJ2-5	TGTGCCAGCAGCTTAGGCCCCGGTGGCGAGACCCAGTACTTC	CASSLGPGGETQYF
NA	TRBV6-5	TRBD1	TRBJ1-1	TGTGCCAGCAGGTCAACAGGGGTCCGGACCAGAGCTTTCTTT	CASRSTGVRTRAFF
NA	TRBV18	TRBD2	TRBJ2-7	TGTGCCAGCTCACCAGAGGGAGGGAGCACCTACGAGCAGTACTTC	CASSPEGGSTYEQYF
NA	TRBV23-1	NA	TRBJ2-7	TGCGCCAGCAGTCAATCTAAAGGGGCATCGGGATCCTACGAGCAGTACTTC	CASSQSKGASGSYEQYF
NA	TRBV5-1	TRBD2	TRBJ2-1	TGCGCCAGCAGCCTACCAAGCGGGAGCAACAATGAGCAGTTCTTC	CASSLPSGSNNEQFF
NA	TRBV5-1	TRBD1	TRBJ2-1	TGCGCCAGCAGCTTACCAACAGGGGGACAGATGAATGAGCAGTTCTTC	CASSLPTGGQMNEQFF
NA	TRBV6-5	NA	TRBJ2-5	TGTGCCAGCAGTTCGCCGGGGACCCAGTACTTC	CASSSPGTQYF
NA	TRBV5-8	TRBD1	TRBJ2-3	TGTGCCAGCAGCTTAGAGACAGGGCCAGATACGCAGTATTTT	CASSLETGPDTQYF
NA	TRBV19	NA	TRBJ1-6	TGTGCCAGTAGTACCCAGCATAATTCACCCCTCCACTTT	CASSTQHNSPLHF
once	TRBV28	TRBD1	TRBJ1-6	TGTGCCAGCCAAAAAGCATATAGGGGACAGGGGATCTATAATTCACCCCTCCACTTT	CASQKAYRGQGIYNSPLHF
once	TRBV23-1	NA	TRBJ1-6	TGCGCCAGCAGTCCCCCACCGAAAACACCCCTCCACTTT	CASSPPPKTPLHF
NA	TRBV6-6	NA	TRBJ2-2	TGTGCCAGCAGTTACTCGAGGGAAACGGGGGAGCTGTTTTTT	CASSYSRETGELFF
NA	TRBV2	NA	TRBJ2-1	TGTGCCAGCAGTGCTGGGGTCCCGGCAGATGAGCAGTTCTTC	CASSAGVPADEQFF
NA	TRBV27	NA	TRBJ2-1	TGTGCCAGCAGTTTATCTGAAGCTAATGAGCAGTTCTTC	CASSLSEANEQFF
NA	TRBV13	NA	TRBJ2-7	TGTGCCAGCAGCTTCCACTCCTACGAGCAGTACTTC	CASSFHSYEQYF
once	TRBV9	NA	TRBJ1-3	TGTGCCAGCAGCGTAACTGTGTCCGGAGGCTCTGGAAACACCATATATTTT	CASSVTVSGGSGNTIYF
NA	TRBV5-6	NA	TRBJ2-4	TGTGCCAGCAGCTTGGTGGCACCCGCCAAAAACATTCAGTACTTC	CASSLVAPAKNIQYF
NA	TRBV10-3	TRBD1	TRBJ1-5	TGTGCCATCAGTGAGTCAGGGGGCCCCAATCAGCCCCAGCATTTT	CAISESGGPNQPQHF
NA	TRBV11-1	NA	TRBJ1-6	TGTGCCAGCAGCTTCTCAGGGACCGGTTCACCCCTCCACTTT	CASSFSGTGSPLHF
NA	TRBV7-6	NA	TRBJ1-1	TGTGCCAGCAGCTTAGAAGCACAGCTGAACACTGAAGCTTTCTTT	CASSLEAQLNTEAFF
NA	TRBV19	TRBD2	TRBJ2-7	TGTGCCAGTATGCAATTGGGACTAGCGGGAGGAGGAGAGCAGTACTTC	CASMQLGLAGGGEQYF
NA	TRBV6-5	TRBD1	TRBJ1-6	TGTGCCAGCAGCCGTCTTGGGACAGATAATTCACCCCTCCACTTT	CASSRLGTDNSPLHF
NA	TRBV30	TRBD1	TRBJ2-7	TGTGCCTCAACCCGGGACAGGGGCAACGAGCAGTACTTC	CASTRDRGNEQYF
NA	TRBV30	NA	TRBJ1-4	TGTGCCTGGGGGGGACCCCGGCCGGAAAAACTGTTTTTT	CAWGGPRPEKLFF
NA	TRBV28	TRBD1	TRBJ1-2	TGTGCCAGCAGTTTTGCAACAGGGGGCGCCTATGGCTACACCTTC	CASSFATGGAYGYTF
NA	TRBV5-1	TRBD2	TRBJ2-3	TGCGCCAGCAGCTCGGGACTAGCGGGCCTCATTAGCACAGATACGCAGTATTTT	CASSSGLAGLISTDTQYF
NA	TRBV7-9	NA	TRBJ2-1	TGTGCCAGCAGCTTAGAAAGCTCCTACAATGAGCAGTTCTTC	CASSLESSYNEQFF
NA	TRBV7-2	NA	TRBJ1-4	TGTGCCAGCAGCTTAGTGGCGGGGGCAGGCGAAAAACTGTTTTTT	CASSLVAGAGEKLFF
NA	TRBV30	NA	TRBJ1-2	TGTGCCTGGGAACAGGCCACCCTTTATGGCTACACCTTC	CAWEQATLYGYTF
NA	TRBV6-1	NA	TRBJ1-6	TGTGCCAGCAGTGAACGTAAGGGATCCTATAATTCACCCCTCCACTTT	CASSERKGSYNSPLHF
NA	TRBV10-3	TRBD1	TRBJ2-6	TGTGCCACGGGACAGGGGGCAGTTGGGGCCAACGTCCTGACTTTC	CATGQGAVGANVLTF
NA	TRBV4-2	TRBD2	TRBJ2-3	TGTGCCAGCAGCCAAGCACGGGGGGTCACGCAGTATTTT	CASSQARGVTQYF
NA	TRBV7-2	NA	TRBJ2-2	TGTGCCAGCGCGCGGGCTACGAACACCGGGGAGCTGTTTTTT	CASARATNTGELFF
few	TRBV9	TRBD1	TRBJ2-7	TGTGCCAGCAGCCCCTCGGGGACAGGGACCTACGAGCAGTACTTC	CASSPSGTGTYEQYF
NA	TRBV25-1	NA	TRBJ2-5	TGTGCCAGCGGGGGGGAGACCCAGTACTTC	CASGGETQYF
NA	TRBV5-1	NA	TRBJ1-2	TGCGCCAGCAGCACGGGAGGATATGGCTACACCTTC	CASSTGGYGYTF
NA	TRBV5-1	TRBD2	TRBJ2-7	TGCGCCAGCAGCCCATTTACTAGCGGGAGGGGATCCTACGAGCAGTACTTC	CASSPFTSGRGSYEQYF
few	TRBV10-3	TRBD1	TRBJ2-7	TGTGCCATCAGTGGGGACAGGGGGTCCTACGAGCAGTACTTC	CAISGDRGSYEQYF
NA	TRBV7-9	NA	TRBJ2-2	TGTGCCAGCAGCCCTCAGAGGGGTTCGAACACCGGGGAGCTGTTTTTT	CASSPQRGSNTGELFF
NA	TRBV5-1	TRBD2	TRBJ2-5	TGCGCCAGCAGCTATTCAGCGGGGGGGACACAAGAGACCCAGTACTTC	CASSYSAGGTQETQYF
NA	TRBV19	NA	TRBJ2-1	TGTGCCAGTAGTATTCATCCGGCTGCTCTCTACAATGAGCAGTTCTTC	CASSIHPAALYNEQFF
NA	TRBV5-1	NA	TRBJ2-3	TGCGCCAGCAGCCGGGACTCCACAGATACGCAGTATTTT	CASSRDSTDTQYF
NA	TRBV6-1	TRBD1	TRBJ1-5	TGTGCCAGCAGTGAAGCGCTTTTCGACAGGGGCCAGCCCCAGCATTTT	CASSEALFDRGQPQHF
NA	TRBV10-3	TRBD2	TRBJ2-1	TGTGCCATCAGTGAATCAGCGGGAGGGGTCAATGAGCAGTTCTTC	CAISESAGGVNEQFF
NA	TRBV6-6	TRBD2	TRBJ2-7	TGTGCCACGCTACTAGCGACCGCCAATTACGAGCAGTACTTC	CATLLATANYEQYF
NA	TRBV2	NA	TRBJ2-7	TGTGCCAGCAGTGGCGCGCAGGTCTCCTACGAGCAGTACTTC	CASSGAQVSYEQYF
NA	TRBV18	NA	TRBJ1-6	TGTGCCAGCTCCCCGGGGAGGGGCGGTTCACCCCTCCACTTT	CASSPGRGGSPLHF
NA	TRBV5-1	TRBD1	TRBJ2-7	TGCGCCAGCAGTACGACAGGGGGCACAAACGAGCAGTACTTC	CASSTTGGTNEQYF
NA	TRBV5-1	TRBD1	TRBJ2-1	TGCGCCAGCAGCGGAGGACAGGGCAGCGGCGAGCAGTTCTTC	CASSGGQGSGEQFF
NA	TRBV28	TRBD1	TRBJ1-5	TGTGCCAGCATGGGACAGGGGAAGAGACAGCCCCAGCATTTT	CASMGQGKRQPQHF
NA	TRBV10-1	NA	TRBJ2-1	TGCGCCAGCAGTGAGTCGGGGAAGGACAATGAGCAGTTCTTC	CASSESGKDNEQFF
NA	TRBV30	NA	TRBJ1-1	TGTGCCTGGAGAGGGGACCGGTTGAACACTGAAGCTTTCTTT	CAWRGDRLNTEAFF
NA	TRBV27	TRBD1	TRBJ2-7	TGTGCCAGCAGTCAGGGACAGGGGGCCCCCTACGAGCAGTACTTC	CASSQGQGAPYEQYF